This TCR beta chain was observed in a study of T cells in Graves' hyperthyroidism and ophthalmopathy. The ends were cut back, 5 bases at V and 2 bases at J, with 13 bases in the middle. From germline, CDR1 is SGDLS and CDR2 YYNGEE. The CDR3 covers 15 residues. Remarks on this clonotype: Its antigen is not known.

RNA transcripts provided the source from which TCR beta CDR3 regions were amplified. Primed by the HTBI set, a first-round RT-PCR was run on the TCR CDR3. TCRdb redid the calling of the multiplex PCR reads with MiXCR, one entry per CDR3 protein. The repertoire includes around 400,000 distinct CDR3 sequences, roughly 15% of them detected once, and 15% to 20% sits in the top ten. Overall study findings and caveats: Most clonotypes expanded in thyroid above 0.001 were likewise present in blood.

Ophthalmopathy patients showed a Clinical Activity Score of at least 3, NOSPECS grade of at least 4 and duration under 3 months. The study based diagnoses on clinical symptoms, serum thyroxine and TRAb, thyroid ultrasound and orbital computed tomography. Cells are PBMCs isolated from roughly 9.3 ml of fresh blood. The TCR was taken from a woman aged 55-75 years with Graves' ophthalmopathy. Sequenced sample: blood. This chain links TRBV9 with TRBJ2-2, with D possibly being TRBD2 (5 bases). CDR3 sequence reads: CASSTITGNTGELFF. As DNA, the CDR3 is TGTGCCAGCAGTACGATAACGGGAAACACCGGGGAGCTGTTTTTT.